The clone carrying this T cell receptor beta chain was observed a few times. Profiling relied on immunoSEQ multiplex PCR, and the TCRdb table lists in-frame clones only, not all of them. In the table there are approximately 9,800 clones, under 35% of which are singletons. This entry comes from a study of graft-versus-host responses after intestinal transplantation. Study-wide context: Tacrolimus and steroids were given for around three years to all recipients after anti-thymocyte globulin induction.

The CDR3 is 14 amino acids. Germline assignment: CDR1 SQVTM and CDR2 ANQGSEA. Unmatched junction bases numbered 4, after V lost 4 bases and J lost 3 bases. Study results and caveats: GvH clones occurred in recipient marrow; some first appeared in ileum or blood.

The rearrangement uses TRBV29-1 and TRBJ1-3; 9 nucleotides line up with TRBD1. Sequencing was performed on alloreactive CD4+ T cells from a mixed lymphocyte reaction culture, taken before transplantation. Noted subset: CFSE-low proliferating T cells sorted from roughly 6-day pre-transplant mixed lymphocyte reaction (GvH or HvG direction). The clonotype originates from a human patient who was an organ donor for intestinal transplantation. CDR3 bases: TGCAGCGTTGGAACAGGGGGCGGTGGAAACACCATATATTTT. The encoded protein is CSVGTGGGGNTIYF.